These 5 T cell receptor beta chains originate from one sample sequenced in a study of cytomegalovirus exposure and HLA in healthy donors. The PCR made use of 60 Vbeta and 13 Jbeta primers. The assay was immunoSEQ multiplex PCR, and TCRdb's table has in-frame clones only and misses some. The sample yields 150,000 to 200,000 clones, roughly 79% seen once. Sequenced input: PBMCs. The receptors were sampled from a middle-aged woman in good health and CMV-seronegative.

J is TRBJ1-1 and V is TRBV5-1; D is undetermined. Germline lookup yields CDR1 SGHRS and CDR2 YFSETQ. This CDR3 has 15 residues. V gave up 1 base and J gave up 5 bases, with 15 bases separating them. The CDR3 protein is CASSLRLAAETEAFF. Written as DNA, the CDR3 is TGCGCCAGCAGCTTGCGGTTGGCAGCGGAAACTGAAGCTTTCTTT.

V gene TRBV28 combines with J gene TRBJ2-7; a possible D gene is TRBD1 (6 bases). The CDR3 sequence is 15 residues long. V lost 2 bases, J lost 2 bases, and 13 bases lay in between. Germline lookup yields CDR1 MDHEN and CDR2 SYDVKM. The CDR3 region is CASSLKTGPTYEQYF. The CDR3 DNA follows: TGTGCCAGCAGTTTAAAAACAGGGCCCACCTACGAGCAGTACTTC.

As regards this clone: This specimen includes other DNA sequences encoding the same CDR3. This CDR3 reads CASSLRGGGTDTQYF. In nucleotides, the CDR3 is TGTGCCAGCAGCTTGAGGGGAGGGGGCACAGATACGCAGTATTTT. The chain couples TRBV5-7 to TRBJ2-3; 7 bases match TRBD2. TRBV5-7 is known as an ORF, though its function is uncertain. This CDR3 has 15 residues. J gave up 1 base and V 1 base, and 3 bases lay outside the gene matches.

This clone has a handful of counts. The chain combines TRBV10-3 with TRBJ2-1; TRBD2 agrees at 9 bases. CDR1 is ENHRY, CDR2 SYGVKD, per germline. The CDR3 extends over 14 amino acids. V was pared by 6 bases and J by 5 bases, with 5 bases of the junction left unmatched. CDR3 residues: CAISEASGNNEQFF. The CDR3 region has the DNA TGTGCCATCAGCGAAGCTAGCGGGAACAATGAGCAGTTCTTC.

The chain uses TRBV10-3 and TRBJ2-3, with 7 positions matching TRBD1. Germline CDR1 ENHRY, CDR2 SYGVKD. The CDR3 consists of 18 residues. Trimming cost V 6 bases and J 0 bases; bases outside gene matches: 15. The CDR3 region has the DNA TGTGCCATCAGCCCAATCCCCACACAGGGGAATAGCACAGATACGCAGTATTTT. It is translated as CAISPIPTQGNSTDTQYF.